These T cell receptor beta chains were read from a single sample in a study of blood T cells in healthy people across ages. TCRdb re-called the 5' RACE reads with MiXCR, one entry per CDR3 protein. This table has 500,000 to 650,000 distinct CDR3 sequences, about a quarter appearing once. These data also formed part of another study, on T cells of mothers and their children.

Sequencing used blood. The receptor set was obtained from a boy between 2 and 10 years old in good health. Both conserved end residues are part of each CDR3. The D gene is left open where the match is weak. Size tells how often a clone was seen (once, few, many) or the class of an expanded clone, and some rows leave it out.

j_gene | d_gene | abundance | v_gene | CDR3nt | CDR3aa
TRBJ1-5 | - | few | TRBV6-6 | TGTGCCAAAACAGCGGCACGACAGCGGGCGCGTCAGCCCCAGCATTTT | CAKTAARQRARQPQHF
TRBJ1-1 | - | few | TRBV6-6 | TGTGCCAGCAGGGGAGGGACGGACACTGAAGCTTTCTTT | CASRGGTDTEAFF
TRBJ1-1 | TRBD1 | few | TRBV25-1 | TGTGCCAGCAGTGAGGAGGGGGCGGGGGACACTGAAGCTTTCTTT | CASSEEGAGDTEAFF
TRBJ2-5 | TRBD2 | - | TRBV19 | TGTGCCAGGAGGACTAGGAAGGAGACCCAGTACTTC | CARRTRKETQYF
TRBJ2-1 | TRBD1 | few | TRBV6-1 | TGTGCCAGCAGTCCTCCGGGGGTAACAGGGGGCTTGTACAATGAGCAGTTCTTC | CASSPPGVTGGLYNEQFF
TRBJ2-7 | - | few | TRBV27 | TGTGCCAGCAGTCTGGGGGCCAGGGTAACCTACGAGCAGTACTTC | CASSLGARVTYEQYF
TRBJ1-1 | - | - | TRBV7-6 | TGTGCCAGCAGCCCAACCTCCGGGGGGCTCGATGAAGCTTTCTTT | CASSPTSGGLDEAFF
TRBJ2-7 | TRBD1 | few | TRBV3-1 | TGTGCCAGCAGCCAGGGGACAGGGGGCTTCGAGCAGTACTTC | CASSQGTGGFEQYF
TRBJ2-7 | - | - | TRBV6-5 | TGTGCCAGCAGGGGGTGGTCTTACGAGCAGTACTTC | CASRGWSYEQYF
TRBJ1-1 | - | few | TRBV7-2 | TGTGCCAGCAGCTTAAGGGGTTCGGCGAACACTGAAGCTTTCTTT | CASSLRGSANTEAFF
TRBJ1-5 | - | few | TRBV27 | TGTGCCAGCAGTACATTGACAGGTAGCAATCAGCCCCAGCATTTT | CASSTLTGSNQPQHF
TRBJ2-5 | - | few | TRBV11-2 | TGTGCCAGCACCCAGTTGAGAGGAGGGGGCGGTGAGACCCAGTACTTC | CASTQLRGGGGETQYF
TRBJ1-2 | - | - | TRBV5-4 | TGTGCCAGCAGCTTCCAGACCGCTAACTATGGCTACACCTTC | CASSFQTANYGYTF
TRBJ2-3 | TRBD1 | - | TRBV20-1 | TGCAGTGCCGGACAGGGAGGAGGAGATACGCAGTATTTT | CSAGQGGGDTQYF
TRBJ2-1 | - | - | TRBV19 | TGTGCCACTCAAATAGGGGTATCCTACAATGAGCAGTTCTTC | CATQIGVSYNEQFF
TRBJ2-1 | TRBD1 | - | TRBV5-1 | TGCGCCAGCGGGGGACAGGGGGCCGGGAATGAGCAGTTCTTC | CASGGQGAGNEQFF
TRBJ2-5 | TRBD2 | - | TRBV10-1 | TGCGCCAGCAGTGAGTCGGCGGGGGAACAAGAGACCCAGTACTTC | CASSESAGEQETQYF
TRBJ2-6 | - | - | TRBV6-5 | TGTGCCAGCAAGTATGAGGGAGGGGCCAACGTCCTGACTTTC | CASKYEGGANVLTF
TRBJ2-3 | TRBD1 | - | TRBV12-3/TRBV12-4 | TGTGCCAGCAGGGAAAGGGACAGGGGACGCCCAGATACGCAGTATTTT | CASRERDRGRPDTQYF
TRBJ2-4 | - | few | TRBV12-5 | TGTGCTAGTGGGAGGGGCTCGGGCAAAAACATTCAGTACTTC | CASGRGSGKNIQYF
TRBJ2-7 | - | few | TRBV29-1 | TGCACCGCGAGGGGAGAATCCTACGAGCAGTACTTC | CTARGESYEQYF
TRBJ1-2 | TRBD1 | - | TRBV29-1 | TGCAGCGTTGAACGGCAGGGGGCAAATGGCTACACCTTC | CSVERQGANGYTF
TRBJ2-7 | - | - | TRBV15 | TGTGCCACCAGCAGGGCGAGCCCCTTTGACGAGCAGTACTTC | CATSRASPFDEQYF
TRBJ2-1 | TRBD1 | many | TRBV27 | TGTGCCAGCAGGCCGAGACAGGGGATCTACAATGAGCAGTTCTTC | CASRPRQGIYNEQFF
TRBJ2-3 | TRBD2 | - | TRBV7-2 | TGTGCCAGCAGCCGCTCCCGGACTAGCGGGAGTTGGGTGGAGTATTTT | CASSRSRTSGSWVEYF
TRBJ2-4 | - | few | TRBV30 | TGTGCCTGGAGCGGGGTAGATAGACTAGCCAAAAACATTCAGTACTTC | CAWSGVDRLAKNIQYF
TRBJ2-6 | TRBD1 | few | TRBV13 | TGTGCCAGCAGCTTGGCGCGGGACAGGGCTCGCTCTGGGGCCAACGTCCTGACTTTC | CASSLARDRARSGANVLTF
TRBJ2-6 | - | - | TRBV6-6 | TGTGCCAGCAGTTACTCACGGACTCCTGGGGCCAACGTCCTGACTTTC | CASSYSRTPGANVLTF
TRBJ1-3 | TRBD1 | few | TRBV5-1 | TGCGCCAGCAGCTTACGACCCCTGGACAGGGATTGGCCACGAAACACCATATATTTT | CASSLRPLDRDWPRNTIYF
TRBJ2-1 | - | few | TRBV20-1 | TGCAGTGCTAGAGACCCTATAGACAAATTCTACAATGAGCAGTTCTTC | CSARDPIDKFYNEQFF
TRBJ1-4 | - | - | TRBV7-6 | TGTGCCAGCAGCGAGAACAACCAGTTAGGAAAACTGTTTTTT | CASSENNQLGKLFF
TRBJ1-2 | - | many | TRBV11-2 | TGTGCCAGCAGCTTAGGCGGGGGGTTCTTCAACTATGGCTACACCTTC | CASSLGGGFFNYGYTF
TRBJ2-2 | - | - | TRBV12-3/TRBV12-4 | TGTGCCAGCAGTTTATCTAGGCGGTTAAACACCGGGGAGCTGTTTTTT | CASSLSRRLNTGELFF
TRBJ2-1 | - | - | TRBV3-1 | TGTGCCAGCAGCCCACCCGACCGGGCGGCGGGCCTCTACAATGAGCAGTTCTTC | CASSPPDRAAGLYNEQFF
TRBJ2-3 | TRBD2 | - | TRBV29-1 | TGCAGCGTTCGGGGGGAAAGCTCTACAGATACGCAGTATTTT | CSVRGESSTDTQYF
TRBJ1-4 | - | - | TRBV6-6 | TGTGCCAGCAGTGCCGGGAGGGGACTGTTTTTT | CASSAGRGLFF
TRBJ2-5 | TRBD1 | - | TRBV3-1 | TGTGCCAGCAGCCTAGGGGGGGGACAGGGGGCTGAGACCCAGTACTTC | CASSLGGGQGAETQYF
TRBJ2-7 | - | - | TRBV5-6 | TGTGCCAGCAGCTTGAAGGCAGGGTTGTACGAGCAGTACTTC | CASSLKAGLYEQYF